The 17 T cell receptor beta chains below come from one sample, sequenced in a study of vaccination and CD4 T cells after COVID-19. The Oncomine TCR Beta short-read assay was what sequenced the DNA obtained from cultured CD4+ T cells. MiXCR, applied by TCRdb to the PCR reads, yields one record per CDR3 protein. The sample has approximately 3,700 distinct CDR3 sequences, 15% to 20% seen once. Indicated treatment: roughly ten-day PBMC culture with coronavirus spike peptide pools or control peptides (ViraFEST assay). These TCRs are of unknown antigen specificity. Sequenced material: CD4+ T cells from blood, cultured in vitro. These receptors were collected from a human donor who had recovered from COVID-19.

The V gene is TRBV5-1, the J gene TRBJ2-6; 10 nucleotides align to TRBD1. CDR1 and CDR2 (germline): SGHRS, YFSETQ. V trimming: 2 bases; J trimming: 0 bases; junction bases outside the gene matches: 11. CDR3 length: 20 residues. The CDR3 spells CASSFPTGTGAPSGANVLTF. As DNA, the CDR3 is TGCGCCAGCAGCTTTCCAACCGGGACAGGGGCACCCTCTGGGGCCAACGTCCTGACTTTC.

This rearrangement joins TRBV20-1 to TRBJ2-7; D is unclear. CDR3 length equals 14 residues. Deletions cut 1 base from V and 3 bases from J, with 13 bases between. Germline V lookup: CDR1 DFQATT, CDR2 SNEGSKA (reference sequence). The CDR3 coding sequence is TGCAGTGCTAGAGCCCCAGGCCCGGGCTACGAGCAGTACTTC. It specifies CSARAPGPGYEQYF.

The chain links TRBV19 to TRBJ2-7; D is unclear. Trimming shortened V by 5 bases and J by 3 bases, and 8 bases separated the two germline ends. Germline CDR1 and CDR2: LNHDA and SQIVND (reference sequence). CDR3 size: 12 residues. Written as DNA, the CDR3 is TGTGCCAGTAGTCCCGACCACTACGAGCAGTACTTC. Translating it yields CASSPDHYEQYF.

The chain carries TRBV20-1 and TRBJ2-1; D unclear. V was clipped by 1 base and J by 0 bases, with 10 bases between them. Germline CDR1 and CDR2: DFQATT and SNEGSKA (reference sequence). This CDR3 is 15 amino acids long. DNA for the CDR3: TGCAGTGCTAGAGTAGGGCAGAGCTCCTACAATGAGCAGTTCTTC. Residues: CSARVGQSSYNEQFF.

The chain joins TRBV27 to TRBJ1-2; D uncertain. In germline, CDR1 is MNHEY, CDR2 SMNVEV (reference sequence). The length of the CDR3 is 21 residues. V was pared by 4 bases and J by 5 bases, with 35 bases between. The CDR3 loop reads CASSSFGIAARSSAMGYGYTF. The CDR3, as DNA: TGTGCCAGCAGTTCCTTCGGAATCGCGGCCAGATCCTCGGCGATGGGGTATGGCTACACCTTC.

The chain links TRBV10-2 to TRBJ2-2; D gene uncertain. Trimming took 6 bases from V and 2 from J, leaving 7 bases between them. Germline lookup yields CDR1 WSHSY and CDR2 SAAADI. This CDR3 has 13 residues. CDR3 sequence reads: CASRTLNTGELFF. The CDR3, as DNA: TGCGCCAGCAGAACCCTAAACACCGGGGAGCTGTTTTTT.

This chain connects TRBV4-1 to TRBJ2-7; the D call may be TRBD1 or TRBD2 (6 bases each). With 1 base removed from V and 4 bases from J, the gap between germline ends came to 17 bases. The CDR3 extends over 16 amino acids. CDR1 and CDR2 (germline): MGHRA, YSYEKL. The CDR3: CASSQGSTGAVYEQYF. CDR3 bases: TGCGCCAGCAGCCAAGGATCAACGGGGGCAGTGTACGAGCAGTACTTC.

This clonotype is medium-sized by share. The rearrangement links TRBV19 to TRBJ1-3, with TRBD1 matching 11 bases. The CDR3 has 17 amino acids. The germline gives CDR1 LNHDA, CDR2 SQIVND (reference sequence). Germline trimming cut 7 bases from V and 4 bases from J; bases unmatched to any gene: 12. The CDR3 loop is CASTAGTGGSYGNTIYF. The CDR3 nucleotides read TGTGCCAGTACCGCCGGGACAGGGGGATCCTACGGAAACACCATATATTTT. Looking up the rest from reference TRBV19 and TRBJ1-3 gives the full variable domain: DGGITQSPKYLFRKEGQNVTLSCEQNLNHDAMYWYRQDPGQGLRLIYYSQIVNDFQKGDIAEGYSVSREKKESFPLTVTSAQKNPTAFYLCASTAGTGGSYGNTIYFGEGSWLTVV.

This clonotype was seen a few times. The V call is TRBV2, the J call TRBJ1-2, with D tentatively TRBD1 (6 bases). The germline V gene has CDR1 SNHLY and CDR2 FYNNEI. The CDR3 runs 14 residues. V lost 5 bases and J lost 5, with 15 bases in between. The CDR3 is CASSSTGLFYGYTF. CDR3 DNA: TGTGCCAGCAGTTCGACAGGCCTTTTTTATGGCTACACCTTC.

This clonotype has just a few counts. This chain links TRBV11-2 with TRBJ2-1, with 11 nucleotides matching TRBD1. CDR3 length: 15 amino acids. Germline values: CDR1 SGHAT, CDR2 FQNNGV. With V trimmed by 2 bases and J by 5 bases, 2 bases remained unmatched. The CDR3 DNA sequence: TGTGCCAGCAGCTTATTGGACAGGGGGCACAATGAGCAGTTCTTC. It yields the protein CASSLLDRGHNEQFF.

V and J are TRBV30 and TRBJ1-6; 8 positions agree with TRBD1. Germline V CDR1 and CDR2: GTSNPN, SVGIG (reference sequence). The length of the CDR3 is 14 residues. V shed 2 bases, J shed 10 bases, and the junction held 7 bases outside the gene matches. The CDR3 DNA is TGTGCCTGGAGTAGGAACAGGGGGGACTCACCCCTCCACTTT. Translation gives CAWSRNRGDSPLHF.

The table lists this clonotype with a few counts. V gene TRBV6-2 or TRBV6-3 combines with J gene TRBJ1-1, with 7 bases aligning to TRBD1. The germline V gene has CDR1 MNHEY and CDR2 SVGEGT. The CDR3 consists of 15 residues. Trimming at V came to 2 bases and at J to 6 bases, leaving 9 bases not matched to a gene. In DNA, the CDR3 is TGTGCCAGCAGTTACGCCGAGGGGGCCCTCGCTGAAGCTTTCTTT. Translating it yields CASSYAEGALAEAFF.

In the case of this clonotype: A much larger clone differs from this one at a single base, so this may be a read error. The CDR3 DNA follows: TGTGCCAGCAGTGGCCTCGGGGGCGGCCATGGCTACACCTTC. Protein sequence: CASSGLGGGHGYTF. This chain uses TRBV2 with TRBJ1-2; tentative D call: TRBD1 (6 bases). V lost 4 bases and J lost 6, with 15 bases in between. CDR3 length: 14 amino acids. Germline CDR1 SNHLY, CDR2 FYNNEI.

Comment on this clonotype: A much larger clone lies one base from this, so it may be a read error. The chain couples TRBV5-4 to TRBJ1-6; 8 nucleotides agree with TRBD1. Germline values: CDR1 SGHNT, CDR2 YYREEE (reference sequence). CDR3 size: 14 residues. This CDR3 is CASSLGDRHSPPHF. The CDR3 DNA reads TGTGCCAGCAGCTTGGGGGACAGGCATTCACCCCCCCACTTT.

Judged by abundance, this clonotype is medium-sized. The chain recombines TRBV6-1 with TRBJ2-5; D is perhaps TRBD2 (5 bases). The CDR3 has 13 residues. The V gene's germline CDR1 is MNHNS and CDR2 SASEGT. The germline V and J ends were trimmed by 6 bases and 4 bases, with 12 bases remaining between them. The CDR3 bases are TGTGCCAGCAGCGCCTCGGGGAGAGAGACCCAGTACTTC. Translation gives CASSASGRETQYF.

In this sample, this clonotype turned up a few times. CDR3 residues: CASSPRGDLQETQYF. The CDR3 DNA follows: TGTGCCAGCAGCCCCCGGGGGGACCTACAAGAGACCCAGTACTTC. V is TRBV7-3 and J is TRBJ2-5; TRBD2 agrees at 7 bases. Germline-derived CDR1 and CDR2 are SGHTA and FQGTGA. CDR3 length: 15 residues. The J segment lost 2 bases and the V segment lost 5 bases, leaving 8 bases of the junction unmatched.

This clonotype appeared a few times. The chain combines TRBV5-4 with TRBJ1-1; D gene unclear. The germline V and J ends were trimmed by 4 bases and 1 base, with 11 bases remaining between them. This CDR3 has 14 residues. Looked up from germline, CDR1 is SGHNT and CDR2 is YYREEE (reference sequence). CDR3: CASSDASGNTEAFF. CDR3 nucleotides: TGTGCCAGCAGCGACGCCTCAGGGAACACTGAAGCTTTCTTT.